The 30 T cell receptor beta chains below come from one sample, sequenced in a study of blood T cell repertoires in COVID-19. Using immunoSEQ multiplex PCR, the repertoire was profiled, and TCRdb retains in-frame clones only, with some absent. Here the sample spans tens of thousands of clones, nearly 90% being singletons. Source material: peripheral blood. The origin of the receptors is an elderly man with acute or convalescent COVID-19.

The gene calls are TRBV27 and TRBJ2-7; D uncertain. CDR1 MNHEY and CDR2 SMNVEV come from the germline V gene (reference sequence). CDR3 size: 13 residues. V was shortened by 4 bases and J by 0 bases, with 7 bases between the two germline ends. CDR3 nucleotides: TGTGCCAGCAGTTGGGCCAGCTCCTACGAGCAGTACTTC. Its translation is CASSWASSYEQYF.

This clone was detected only a few times. The chain links TRBV5-4 to TRBJ1-1; unclear D gene. The germline V gene encodes CDR1 SGHNT and CDR2 YYREEE (reference sequence). The CDR3 runs to 16 residues. V was shortened by 6 bases and J by 4 bases, with 22 bases between the two germline ends. CDR3 residues: CASNPGSPSGGTEAFF. CDR3 DNA: TGTGCCAGCAATCCGGGCAGTCCGTCGGGAGGCACTGAAGCTTTCTTT.

The chain has TRBV4-2 and TRBJ2-1, with 9 nucleotides matching TRBD2. The V gene end was trimmed by 4 bases and the J gene end by 9 bases; junction bases not matched to a gene: 19. This CDR3 contains 18 residues. Germline values: CDR1 LGHNA, CDR2 YNFKEQ. CDR3 nucleotide sequence: TGTGCCAGCAGCCCCGGGGGTAGCGGGGGCCCCCTGCGGAGTGAGCAGTTCTTC. This codes for CASSPGGSGGPLRSEQFF.

CDR3 loop: CASSPRQGSRNTQYF. The CDR3 DNA sequence: TGTGCCAGCAGCCCCCGACAGGGGTCCAGGAATACGCAGTATTTT. This sequence joins TRBV7-8 and TRBJ2-3, with 8 bases fitting TRBD1. The V gene end was trimmed by 5 bases and the J gene end by 7 bases; junction bases not matched to a gene: 11. The germline V gene has CDR1 SGHVS and CDR2 FQNEAQ. The CDR3 length is 15 residues.

J is TRBJ2-3 and V is TRBV11-2; D perhaps matches TRBD2 (5 bases). The V end lost 2 bases, the J end lost 0 bases, and 9 bases lay between the germline ends. CDR1 and CDR2 from the germline V gene are SGHAT and FQNNGV. CDR3 length: 15 amino acids. CDR3 amino acids: CASSLSRTSTDTQYF. The CDR3 DNA reads TGTGCCAGCAGCTTAAGTAGGACTAGCACAGATACGCAGTATTTT.

This rearrangement joins TRBV19 to TRBJ1-2; unclear D gene. Per germline, CDR1 LNHDA and CDR2 SQIVND (reference sequence). The length of the CDR3 is 15 residues. V was cut by 0 bases and J by 4 bases, with 12 bases left in between. The CDR3 is CASSIDSSRSYGYTF. In DNA form, the CDR3 reads TGTGCCAGTAGTATAGACAGTTCCCGCAGCTATGGCTACACCTTC.

The chain uses TRBV2 and TRBJ1-2, with 8 bases fitting TRBD1. The CDR3 has 15 residues. V lost 6 bases, J lost 1 base, and 7 bases stayed unmatched. Germline V gene lookup returns CDR1 SNHLY and CDR2 FYNNEI. The CDR3 DNA reads TGTGCCAGCAGCCCGACGACAGGGGTTAACTATGGCTACACCTTC. Protein sequence: CASSPTTGVNYGYTF.

This clone was recorded only once. The gene calls are TRBV4-1 and TRBJ1-4, with D unclear. V dropped 1 base and J dropped 8 bases, with 8 bases sitting between them. CDR1 MGHRA and CDR2 YSYEKL come from the germline V gene. CDR3 length equals 13 residues. The CDR3 reads CASSQVGKEKLFF. The DNA of the CDR3 is TGCGCCAGCAGCCAAGTGGGCAAGGAAAAACTGTTTTTT.

The rearrangement links TRBV10-3 to TRBJ2-7; D might be TRBD2 (7 bases). Germline assignment: CDR1 ENHRY and CDR2 SYGVKD. Trimming removed 7 bases at V and 0 bases at J, with 16 bases between. CDR3 length: 15 amino acids. The CDR3 DNA reads as TGTGCCATCACTAGGGGGAGGGGCGACTCCTACGAGCAGTACTTC. Translated: CAITRGRGDSYEQYF.

The V gene is TRBV5-4, the J gene TRBJ2-7; 8 bases fit TRBD1. The CDR3 extends over 14 amino acids. The trim removed 5 bases at V and 5 bases at J, leaving 9 bases unmatched. Looked up from germline, CDR1 is SGHNT and CDR2 is YYREEE (reference sequence). CDR3 in DNA: TGTGCCAGCAGTTTTGACAGGGGCGACCACGAGCAGTACTTC. Protein: CASSFDRGDHEQYF.

The chain is built from TRBV13 and TRBJ1-2; 7 bases are shared with TRBD1. V gave up 5 bases and J gave up 9 bases; unmatched junction bases: 9. In germline, CDR1 is PRHDT, CDR2 FYEKMQ (reference sequence). The CDR3 length is 13 residues. CDR3 protein: CASSRDSFLSYTF. For the CDR3, the DNA is TGTGCCAGCAGCAGGGACAGTTTTTTAAGCTACACCTTC.

This clone was picked up one time. The V and J genes are TRBV3-1 (or the pseudogene TRBV3-2) and TRBJ1-3, with D perhaps matching TRBD1 (5 bases). The germline V gene has CDR1 LGHDT and CDR2 YNNKEL (reference sequence). V was clipped by 4 bases and J by 8 bases, with 18 bases between them. CDR3 size: 15 residues. In nucleotides, the CDR3 is TGTGCCAGCAGCCTCCGGGACTCAGGGCCCGACACCATATATTTT. Protein: CASSLRDSGPDTIYF.

The chain is built from TRBV9 and TRBJ2-5, with D possibly TRBD2 on 6 matching bases. Germline CDR1 is SGDLS and CDR2 is YYNGEE. V was clipped by 0 bases and J by 3 bases, with 9 bases between them. The CDR3 is 14 residues long. In nucleotides, the CDR3 is TGTGCCAGCAGCGTAGGGATAGCGGAAGAGACCCAGTACTTC. As protein: CASSVGIAEETQYF.

The chain uses TRBV11-1 and TRBJ1-1, with 7 bases lining up with TRBD1. Germline lookup yields CDR1 SGHAT and CDR2 FQDESV (reference sequence). Unmatched junction bases numbered 4, after V lost 1 base and J lost 2 bases. There are 15 residues in the CDR3. CDR3 sequence reads: CASSLGGTANTEAFF. CDR3 in DNA: TGTGCCAGCAGCTTAGGAGGGACAGCCAACACTGAAGCTTTCTTT.

The chain combines TRBV7-9 with TRBJ1-6, with a possible D match to TRBD1 (6 bases). The germline CDR1 and CDR2 sequences are SEHNR and FQNEAQ (reference sequence). With 4 bases removed from V and 7 bases from J, the gap between germline ends came to 11 bases. This CDR3 has 14 amino acids. Written as DNA, the CDR3 is TGTGCCAGCAGCTATACAGGGCTGAATTCACCCCTCCACTTT. Translated, it gives CASSYTGLNSPLHF.

V gene TRBV7-8 combines with J gene TRBJ2-2; perhaps TRBD1 as D (5 bases). The V and J ends lost 5 bases and 0 bases respectively, with 13 bases between them. The CDR3 sequence is 16 residues long. CDR1 SGHVS and CDR2 FQNEAQ come from the germline V gene. For the CDR3, the DNA is TGTGCCAGCAGCGATAGGGGCCGCGCGAACACCGGGGAGCTGTTTTTT. It codes for CASSDRGRANTGELFF.

On this clone: Other DNA sequences from this sample encode an identical CDR3 as well. The chain carries TRBV3-1 (or the pseudogene TRBV3-2) and TRBJ1-2; D is ambiguous. V lost 1 base and J lost 5, with 8 bases in between. This CDR3 spans 13 amino acids. From germline, CDR1 is LGHDT and CDR2 YNNKEL (reference sequence). The CDR3 DNA sequence: TGTGCCAGCAGCCAAGGGACGGGATATGGCTACACCTTC. It is translated as CASSQGTGYGYTF.

This clone was seen a single time. The chain has TRBV4-1 and TRBJ2-3, with D possibly matching TRBD1 (6 bases). Between the trimmed V and J ends, which lost 4 bases and 2 bases, there was a span of 13 bases. Per germline, CDR1 MGHRA and CDR2 YSYEKL. The length of the CDR3 is 15 residues. The CDR3 DNA is TGCGCCAGCAGCCCCTCCGGGACATTCACAGATACGCAGTATTTT. It codes for CASSPSGTFTDTQYF.

V usage is TRBV19 and J usage is TRBJ2-3; TRBD2 matches at 9 bases. V shed 6 bases and J 3 bases; nucleotides not matched to a gene: 7. This CDR3 is 15 amino acids long. Germline assignment: CDR1 LNHDA and CDR2 SQIVND (reference sequence). As DNA, the CDR3 is TGTGCCAGTAGGGATGCGGGGGGGCGTACAGATACGCAGTATTTT. Protein product: CASRDAGGRTDTQYF.

The chain joins TRBV6-5 to TRBJ2-7; D might be TRBD1 (5 bases). The CDR3 spans 12 residues. The ends were cut back, 10 bases at V and 0 bases at J, with 10 bases in the middle. The germline CDR1 and CDR2 sequences are MNHEY and SVGAGI. The CDR3 DNA reads TGTGCCACGTCCAGGGACTCCTACGAGCAGTACTTC. It encodes CATSRDSYEQYF.

This clone is a singleton in its sample. The CDR3 DNA sequence: TGTGCCAGCAGTGGACAGGGGGCGCTTATGAACACTGAAGCTTTCTTT. Protein product: CASSGQGALMNTEAFF. The chain joins TRBV5-6 to TRBJ1-1; 11 bases match TRBD1. The germline CDR1 and CDR2 sequences are SGHDT and YYEEEE. V shed 5 bases and J 0 bases; nucleotides not matched to a gene: 6. CDR3 size: 16 residues. Drawing the rest from reference TRBV5-6 and TRBJ1-1, the complete variable domain is DAGVTQSPTHLIKTRGQQVTLRCSPKSGHDTVSWYQQALGQGPQFIFQYYEEEERQRGNFPDRFSGHQFPNYSSELNVNALLLGDSALYLCASSGQGALMNTEAFFGQGTRLTVV.

This clone has more than one count but fewer than ten. V is TRBV29-1 and J is TRBJ1-4; D is possibly TRBD1 (5 bases). The CDR3 has 12 amino acids. CDR1 is SQVTM, CDR2 ANQGSEA, per germline. The CDR3 sequence is CPTGLPNEKLFF. CDR3 DNA sequence: TGCCCTACGGGACTTCCAAATGAAAAACTGTTTTTT.

The chain uses TRBV5-5 and TRBJ2-1; TRBD1 matches 8 bases. The V gene end was trimmed by 0 bases and the J gene end by 4 bases; junction bases not matched to a gene: 3. This CDR3 spans 15 amino acids. Germline lookup yields CDR1 SGHKS and CDR2 YYEKEE (reference sequence). CDR3 in amino acids: CASSLEGQEYNEQFF. The CDR3 DNA reads TGTGCCAGCAGCTTGGAGGGACAGGAATACAATGAGCAGTTCTTC.

In its sample, this clone was seen once. The V gene is TRBV18, the J gene TRBJ2-5; D not certain. The CDR3 has 11 amino acids. Trimming shortened V by 2 bases and J by 5 bases, and 3 bases separated the two germline ends. Germline assignment: CDR1 KGHSH and CDR2 LQKENI. In DNA form, the CDR3 reads TGTGCCAGCTCACCAGAGGAGACCCAGTACTTC. It encodes CASSPEETQYF.

The CDR3 loop is CASSETDGDGRPGVYEQYF. The CDR3 nucleotides read TGTGCCAGCAGTGAGACCGATGGGGATGGACGGCCGGGAGTCTACGAGCAGTACTTC. The genes are TRBV27 and TRBJ2-7; a weak D match, TRBD2 (6 bases). CDR1 and CDR2 from the germline V gene are MNHEY and SMNVEV (reference sequence). The V and J ends lost 5 bases and 3 bases respectively, with 29 bases between them. The CDR3 extends over 19 amino acids.

The V and J genes are TRBV2 and TRBJ1-2; D not certain. Germline values: CDR1 SNHLY, CDR2 FYNNEI. Trimming left V 3 bases short and J 4 bases short, with 15 bases between. The CDR3 is 15 residues long. This CDR3 is CASSEGSSILYGYTF. CDR3 in DNA: TGTGCCAGCAGTGAGGGCAGCAGCATCCTCTATGGCTACACCTTC.

Only a few counts were recorded for this clone. In DNA form, the CDR3 reads TGTGCCAGCAGCCGGGGGGCCGACACCGGGGAGCTGTTTTTT. Encoded protein: CASSRGADTGELFF. The V and J genes are TRBV5-4 and TRBJ2-2; D is possibly TRBD2 (7 bases). The CDR3 extends over 14 amino acids. The germline gives CDR1 SGHNT, CDR2 YYREEE (reference sequence). V shed 4 bases and J shed 3 bases, with 10 bases lying between them.

J is TRBJ1-1 and V is TRBV11-2; D call uncertain. There are 13 residues in the CDR3. The V gene's germline CDR1 is SGHAT and CDR2 FQNNGV. V dropped 4 bases and J dropped 2 bases, with 8 bases sitting between them. CDR3 in DNA: TGTGCCAGCAGCTCCCAGACAAACACTGAAGCTTTCTTT. The encoded protein is CASSSQTNTEAFF.

This chain joins TRBV19 and TRBJ2-5, with TRBD1 identical over 7 bases. The ends lost 5 bases at V and 1 base at J; junction bases unmatched: 7. CDR1 LNHDA and CDR2 SQIVND come from the germline V gene (reference sequence). The CDR3 contains 15 residues. In DNA form, the CDR3 reads TGTGCCAGTAGTCCCTTGGGACAGACCCAAGAGACCCAGTACTTC. Protein: CASSPLGQTQETQYF.

The gene calls are TRBV5-1 and TRBJ1-1, with D perhaps TRBD1 (6 bases). The CDR3 covers 15 residues. Trimming shortened V by 0 bases and J by 1 base, and 10 bases separated the two germline ends. Per the germline V gene, CDR1 is SGHRS and CDR2 is YFSETQ. The DNA for the CDR3 is TGCGCCAGCAGCTTGGCGTCGGGACAGAACACTGAAGCTTTCTTT. Amino acids: CASSLASGQNTEAFF.